This T cell receptor (beta chain) is drawn from a study of T cells after yellow fever vaccination. Turning to the study itself: For low cell numbers, libraries were made with SMART-Seq v4 Ultra Low Input. General study results and limits: Subsequent to the booster, the majority of primary-vaccination clones reappeared (around 97% CD4, 80% to 90% CD8).

Note on this clonotype: Its target is unknown.

Germline V gene data show CDR1 as SGHRS and CDR2 as YFSETQ. V trimming: 5 bases; J trimming: 4 bases; junction bases outside the gene matches: 4. This CDR3 region has 14 residues. Making TCR cDNA involved 5'RACE template switching, which added UMIs and a universal primer site. Using its own MiXCR run on the 5' RACE reads, TCRdb lists one record per CDR3 protein. Among some 500,000 distinct CDR3 sequences listed, approximately 12% were seen once. The chain has TRBV5-1 and TRBJ2-2; the match to TRBD2 covers 8 bases. This clonotype originated in a man younger than 40 who received the YFV17D yellow fever vaccine. The specimen comprised PBMCs, sampled on the day of the yellow fever booster vaccination. As DNA, the CDR3 is TGCGCCAGCAGACGCAGCGGGGGCACCGGGGAGCTGTTTTTT. Translated: CASRRSGGTGELFF. The full variable domain, in which reference TRBV5-1 and TRBJ2-2 provide the parts outside the CDR3, is KAGVTQTPRYLIKTRGQQVTLSCSPISGHRSVSWYQQTPGQGLQFLFEYFSETQRNKGNFPGRFSGRQFSNSRSEMNVSTLELGDSALYLCASRRSGGTGELFFGEGSRLTVL.